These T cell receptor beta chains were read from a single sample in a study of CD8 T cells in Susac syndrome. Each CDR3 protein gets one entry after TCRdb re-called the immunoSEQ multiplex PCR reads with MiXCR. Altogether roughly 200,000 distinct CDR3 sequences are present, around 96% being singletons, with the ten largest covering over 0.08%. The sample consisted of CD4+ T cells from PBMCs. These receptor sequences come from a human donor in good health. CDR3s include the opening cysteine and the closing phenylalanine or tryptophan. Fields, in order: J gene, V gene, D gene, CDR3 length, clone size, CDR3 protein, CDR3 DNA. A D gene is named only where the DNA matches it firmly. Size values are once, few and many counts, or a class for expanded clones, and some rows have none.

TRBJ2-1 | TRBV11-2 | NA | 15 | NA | CASSSLLGPYNEQFF | TGTGCCAGCAGCTCCCTTTTAGGACCCTACAATGAGCAGTTCTTC
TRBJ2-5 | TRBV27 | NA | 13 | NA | CASSPLEVETQYF | TGTGCCAGCAGTCCTTTAGAGGTGGAGACCCAGTACTTC
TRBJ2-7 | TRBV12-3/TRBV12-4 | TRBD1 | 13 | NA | CASSSWTGIEQYF | TGTGCCAGCAGTTCTTGGACAGGGATCGAGCAGTACTTC
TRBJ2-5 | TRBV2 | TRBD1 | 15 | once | CASSRTGSEGETQYF | TGTGCCAGCAGCAGGACAGGGTCGGAAGGAGAGACCCAGTACTTC
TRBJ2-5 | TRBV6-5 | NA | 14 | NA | CASSQRTAGQTQYF | TGTGCCAGCAGTCAACGGACCGCGGGTCAGACCCAGTACTTC
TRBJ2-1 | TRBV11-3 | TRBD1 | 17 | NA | CASSLGTGGSSYNEQFF | TGTGCCAGCAGCTTAGGGACAGGCGGAAGCTCCTACAATGAGCAGTTCTTC
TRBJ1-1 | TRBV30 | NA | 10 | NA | CAWQTVEAFF | TGTGCCTGGCAGACGGTGGAGGCTTTCTTT
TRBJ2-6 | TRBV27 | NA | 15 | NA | CASRALGAGANVLTF | TGTGCCAGCAGGGCTTTGGGGGCTGGGGCCAACGTCCTGACTTTC
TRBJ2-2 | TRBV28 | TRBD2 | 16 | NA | CASSFPQLAGAGELFF | TGTGCCAGCAGTTTTCCCCAACTAGCGGGAGCCGGGGAGCTGTTTTTT
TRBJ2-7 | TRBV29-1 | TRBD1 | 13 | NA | CSVGGTGGDEQYF | TGCAGCGTTGGGGGGACAGGGGGCGACGAGCAGTACTTC
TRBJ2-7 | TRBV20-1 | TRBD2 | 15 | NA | CSARGSSGSGYEQYF | TGCAGTGCTAGAGGGTCTAGCGGGAGTGGCTACGAGCAGTACTTC
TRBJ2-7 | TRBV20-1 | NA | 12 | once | CSARVSGYEQYF | TGCAGTGCTAGAGTGTCAGGCTACGAGCAGTACTTC
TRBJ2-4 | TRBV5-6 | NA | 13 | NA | CASSLSRWDIQYF | TGTGCCAGCAGCTTGAGCAGGTGGGACATTCAGTACTTC
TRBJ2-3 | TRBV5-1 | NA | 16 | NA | CASSLARAQTTDTQYF | TGCGCCAGCAGCTTGGCCCGCGCGCAAACCACAGATACGCAGTATTTT
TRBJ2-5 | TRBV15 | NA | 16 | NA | CATSRAPGGQKGTQYF | TGTGCCACCAGCAGAGCCCCGGGCGGTCAGAAGGGGACCCAGTACTTC
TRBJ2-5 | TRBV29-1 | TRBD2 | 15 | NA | CSVGTSGNLQETQYF | TGCAGCGTTGGGACTAGCGGAAACCTGCAAGAGACCCAGTACTTC
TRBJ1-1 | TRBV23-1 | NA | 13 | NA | CARRDRMNTEAFF | TGCGCCAGAAGAGACAGGATGAACACTGAAGCTTTCTTT
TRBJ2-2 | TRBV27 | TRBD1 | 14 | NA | CASSQTRGRGELFF | TGTGCCAGCAGTCAAACGAGGGGGCGCGGGGAGCTGTTTTTT
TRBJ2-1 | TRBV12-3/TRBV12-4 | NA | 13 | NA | CASSLYPGNEQFF | TGTGCCAGCAGTTTATACCCCGGTAATGAGCAGTTCTTC
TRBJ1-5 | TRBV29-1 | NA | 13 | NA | CSVGSSSFQPQHF | TGCAGCGTGGGGTCGTCTTCGTTTCAGCCCCAGCATTTT
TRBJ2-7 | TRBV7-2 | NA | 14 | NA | CASSFGGTTHEQYF | TGTGCCAGCAGCTTCGGGGGAACCACCCACGAGCAGTACTTC
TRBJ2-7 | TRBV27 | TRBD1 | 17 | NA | CASSSFPPGQGAHEQYF | TGTGCCAGCAGTTCCTTTCCCCCGGGACAGGGGGCCCACGAGCAGTACTTC
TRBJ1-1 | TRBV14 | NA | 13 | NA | CASSQIPWTEAFF | TGTGCCAGCAGCCAAATACCATGGACTGAAGCTTTCTTT
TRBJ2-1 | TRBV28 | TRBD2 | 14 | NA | CASNIAGPYNEQFF | TGTGCCAGCAACATAGCGGGACCCTACAATGAGCAGTTCTTC
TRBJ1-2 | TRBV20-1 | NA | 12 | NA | CSAGGRTYGYTF | TGCAGTGCTGGGGGCAGGACCTATGGCTACACCTTC
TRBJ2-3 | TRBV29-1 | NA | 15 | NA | CSVGAVVGGTDTQYF | TGCAGCGTCGGGGCGGTCGTGGGCGGAACAGATACGCAGTATTTT
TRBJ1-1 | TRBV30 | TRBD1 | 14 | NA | CAWSVFGKGATAFF | TGTGCCTGGAGTGTATTTGGAAAGGGGGCGACGGCTTTCTTT
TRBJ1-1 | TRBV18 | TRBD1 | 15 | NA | CASSPIRDSGTEAFF | TGTGCCAGCTCACCCATTCGGGACAGTGGCACTGAAGCTTTCTTT
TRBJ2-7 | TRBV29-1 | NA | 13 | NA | CSVGRSGSYEQYF | TGCAGCGTGGGACGGTCGGGCTCCTACGAGCAGTACTTC
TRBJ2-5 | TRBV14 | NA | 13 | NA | CASSQEVEETQYF | TGTGCCAGCAGCCAAGAGGTGGAAGAGACCCAGTACTTC
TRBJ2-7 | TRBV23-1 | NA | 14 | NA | CASPSRGDVDEQYF | TGCGCCAGCCCCTCGAGGGGGGACGTCGACGAGCAGTACTTC
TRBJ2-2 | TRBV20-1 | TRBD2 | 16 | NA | CSARTSGRSGVGELFF | TGCAGTGCACGGACTAGCGGGAGATCGGGAGTCGGGGAGCTGTTTTTT
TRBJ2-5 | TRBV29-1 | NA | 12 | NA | CSVANSQETQYF | TGCAGCGTTGCGAACAGCCAAGAGACCCAGTACTTC
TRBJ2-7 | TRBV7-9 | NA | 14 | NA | CASSFSGGHYEQYF | TGTGCCAGCAGCTTTTCGGGGGGACATTACGAGCAGTACTTC
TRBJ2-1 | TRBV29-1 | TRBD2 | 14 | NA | CSVETSGTHNEQFF | TGCAGCGTTGAGACTAGCGGGACCCACAATGAGCAGTTCTTC
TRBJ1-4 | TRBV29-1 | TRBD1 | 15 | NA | CSVAQGGTTNEKLFF | TGCAGCGTTGCGCAGGGGGGAACAACTAATGAAAAACTGTTTTTT
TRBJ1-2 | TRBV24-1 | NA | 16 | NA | CATSLSDGTYGGGYTF | TGTGCCACCAGCCTTTCGGACGGAACCTATGGAGGTGGCTACACCTTC
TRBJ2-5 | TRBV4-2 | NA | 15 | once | CARGRRDQRRETQYF | TGTGCCAGGGGACGCAGAGACCAGCGAAGAGAGACCCAGTACTTC
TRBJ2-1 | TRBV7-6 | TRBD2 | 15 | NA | CASSQAGGPLNEQFF | TGTGCCAGCAGTCAAGCGGGAGGGCCACTCAATGAGCAGTTCTTC
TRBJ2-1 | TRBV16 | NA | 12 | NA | CASSQSRNEQFF | TGTGCCAGCAGCCAATCACGAAATGAGCAGTTCTTC
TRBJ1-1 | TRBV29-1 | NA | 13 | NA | CSVGGLMNTEAFF | TGCAGCGTTGGGGGTTTGATGAACACTGAAGCTTTCTTT
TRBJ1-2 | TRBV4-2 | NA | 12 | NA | CASSQARGGYTF | TGTGCCAGCAGCCAGGCCAGGGGAGGCTACACCTTC
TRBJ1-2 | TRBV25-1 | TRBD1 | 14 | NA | CASSGAGTGYGYTF | TGTGCCAGCAGTGGCGCCGGGACAGGGTATGGCTACACCTTC
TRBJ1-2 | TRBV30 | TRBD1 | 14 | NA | CAWSADRGRDGYTF | TGTGCCTGGAGCGCCGACAGGGGGCGGGATGGCTACACCTTC
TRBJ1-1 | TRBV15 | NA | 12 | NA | CATSPGYTEAFF | TGTGCCACCAGCCCAGGATACACTGAAGCTTTCTTT